This T cell receptor beta chain is drawn from a study of shared clonotypes between healthy human individuals. Study conclusions and caveats: Non-shared clonotypes had lower generation probabilities than those shared by all four donors.

This CDR3 region has 15 residues. V lost 6 bases and J 2 bases, leaving 14 bases between the germline ends. CDR1 is SNHLY and CDR2 is FYNNEI in the germline V gene. Replicate PCRs from sorted subsets contained around 200 ng DNA, which is around 30,000 T cell genomes. In the study's own analysis: Junction-only sequences without quality scores came from ImmunoSEQ, so filtering differed. Some clones are missing from TCRdb's copy, which holds only in-frame ones; the method was immunoSEQ multiplex PCR. V, J and clone size were drawn from that table, and D and trimming were deduced from the DNA. The table has approximately 2.4 million clones, 95% seen once. Concerning this clone itself: Its antigen is as yet unknown.

This TCR was recovered from a man aged 18-30 years in good health. The sequenced sample was naive CD4+ T cells sorted from blood. Subset of the sample: CD45RA+ positively selected. The J gene is TRBJ1-5, the V gene TRBV2; D not certain. The CDR3, as DNA: TGTGCCAGCAGGGCATCGGGCGGGGGCAATCAGCCCCAGCATTTT. This sequence encodes CASRASGGGNQPQHF.